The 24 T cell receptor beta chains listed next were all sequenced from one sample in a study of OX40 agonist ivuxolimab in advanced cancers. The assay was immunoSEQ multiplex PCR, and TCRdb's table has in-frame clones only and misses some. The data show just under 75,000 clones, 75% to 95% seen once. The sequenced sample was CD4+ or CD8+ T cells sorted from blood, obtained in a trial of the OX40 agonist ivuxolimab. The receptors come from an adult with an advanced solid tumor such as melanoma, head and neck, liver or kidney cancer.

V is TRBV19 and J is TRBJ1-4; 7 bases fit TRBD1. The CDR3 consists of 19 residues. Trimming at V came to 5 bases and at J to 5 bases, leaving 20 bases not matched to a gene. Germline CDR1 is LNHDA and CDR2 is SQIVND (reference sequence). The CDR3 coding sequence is TGTGCCAGTAGTTCTACCCGACAGGGCGTGGGTGTCGTGAATGAAAAACTGTTTTTT. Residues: CASSSTRQGVGVVNEKLFF.

CDR3: CASSPNLRAEAFF. The CDR3 DNA follows: TGTGCCAGCTCACCGAACCTGCGGGCTGAAGCTTTCTTT. This chain uses TRBV18 with TRBJ1-1; D unresolved. Germline V gene lookup returns CDR1 KGHSH and CDR2 LQKENI. The germline V and J ends were trimmed by 3 bases and 6 bases, with 11 bases remaining between them. The CDR3 is 13 amino acids.

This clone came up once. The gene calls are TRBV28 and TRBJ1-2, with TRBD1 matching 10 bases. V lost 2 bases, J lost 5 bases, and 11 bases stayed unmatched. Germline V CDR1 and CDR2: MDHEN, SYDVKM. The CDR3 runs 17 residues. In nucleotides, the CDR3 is TGTGCCAGCAGTTTAGAAACCGGGACAGGGGCCCTTTATGGCTACACCTTC. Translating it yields CASSLETGTGALYGYTF.

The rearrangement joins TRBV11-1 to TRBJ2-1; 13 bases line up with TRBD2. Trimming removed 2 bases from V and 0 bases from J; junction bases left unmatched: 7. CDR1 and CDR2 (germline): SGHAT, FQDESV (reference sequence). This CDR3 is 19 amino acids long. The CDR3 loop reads CASSLKGLAGLSSYNEQFF. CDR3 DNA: TGTGCCAGCAGCTTAAAGGGACTAGCGGGGCTGAGCTCCTACAATGAGCAGTTCTTC.

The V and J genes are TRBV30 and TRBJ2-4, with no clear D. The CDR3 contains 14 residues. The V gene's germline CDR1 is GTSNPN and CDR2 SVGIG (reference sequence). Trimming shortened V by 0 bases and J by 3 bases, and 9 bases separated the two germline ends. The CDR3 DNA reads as TGTGCCTGGAGTGTAAATTCAGGCAAAAACATTCAGTACTTC. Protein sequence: CAWSVNSGKNIQYF. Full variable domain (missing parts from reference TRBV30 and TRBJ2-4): SQTIHQWPATLVQPVGSPLSLECTVEGTSNPNLYWYRQAAGRGLQLLFYSVGIGQISSEVPQNLSASRPQDRQFILSSKKLLLSDSGFYLCAWSVNSGKNIQYFGAGTRLSVL.

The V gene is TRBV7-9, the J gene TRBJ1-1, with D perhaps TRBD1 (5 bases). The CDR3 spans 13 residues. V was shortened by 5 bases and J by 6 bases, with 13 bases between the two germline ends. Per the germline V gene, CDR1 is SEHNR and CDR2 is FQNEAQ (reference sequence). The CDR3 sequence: CASSPDTYSEAFF. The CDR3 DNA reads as TGTGCCAGCAGCCCGGACACCTACTCTGAAGCTTTCTTT.

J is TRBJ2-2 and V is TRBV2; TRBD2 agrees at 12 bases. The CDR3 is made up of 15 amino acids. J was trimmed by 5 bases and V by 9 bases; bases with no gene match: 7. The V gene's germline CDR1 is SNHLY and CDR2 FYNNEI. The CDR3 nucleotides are TGTGCCAGTGCCCTAGCGGGAGGGAGTACCGGGGAGCTGTTTTTT. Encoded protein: CASALAGGSTGELFF. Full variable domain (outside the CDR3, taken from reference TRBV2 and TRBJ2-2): EPEVTQTPSHQVTQMGQEVILRCVPISNHLYFYWYRQILGQKVEFLVSFYNNEISEKSEIFDDQFSVERPDGSNFTLKIRSTKLEDSAMYFCASALAGGSTGELFFGEGSRLTVL.

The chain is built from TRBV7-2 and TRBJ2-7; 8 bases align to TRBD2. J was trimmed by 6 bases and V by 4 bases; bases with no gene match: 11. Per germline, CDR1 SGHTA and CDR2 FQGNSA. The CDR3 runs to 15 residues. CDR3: CASSSPGTSLREQYF. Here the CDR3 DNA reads TGTGCCAGCAGCTCCCCCGGGACTAGTCTGCGCGAGCAGTACTTC.

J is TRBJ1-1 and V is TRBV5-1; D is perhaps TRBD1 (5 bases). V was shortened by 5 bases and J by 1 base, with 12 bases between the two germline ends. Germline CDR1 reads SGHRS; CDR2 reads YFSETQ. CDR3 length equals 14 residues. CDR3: CASSWGGANTEAFF. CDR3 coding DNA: TGCGCCAGCAGTTGGGGGGGAGCGAACACTGAAGCTTTCTTT. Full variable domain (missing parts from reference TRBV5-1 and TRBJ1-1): KAGVTQTPRYLIKTRGQQVTLSCSPISGHRSVSWYQQTPGQGLQFLFEYFSETQRNKGNFPGRFSGRQFSNSRSEMNVSTLELGDSALYLCASSWGGANTEAFFGQGTRLTVV.

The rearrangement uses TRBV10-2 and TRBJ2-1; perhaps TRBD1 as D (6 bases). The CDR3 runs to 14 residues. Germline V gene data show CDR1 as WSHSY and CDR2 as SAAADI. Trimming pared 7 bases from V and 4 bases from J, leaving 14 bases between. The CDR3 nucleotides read TGCGCCAGCACAGCGGACAGACTTTACAATGAGCAGTTCTTC. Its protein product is CASTADRLYNEQFF.

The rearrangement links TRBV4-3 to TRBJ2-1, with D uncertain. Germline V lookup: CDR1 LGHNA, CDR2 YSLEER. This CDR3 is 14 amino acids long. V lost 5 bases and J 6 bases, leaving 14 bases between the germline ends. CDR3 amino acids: CASSLESGFNEQFF. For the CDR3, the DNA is TGCGCCAGCAGCTTGGAGAGTGGGTTCAATGAGCAGTTCTTC.

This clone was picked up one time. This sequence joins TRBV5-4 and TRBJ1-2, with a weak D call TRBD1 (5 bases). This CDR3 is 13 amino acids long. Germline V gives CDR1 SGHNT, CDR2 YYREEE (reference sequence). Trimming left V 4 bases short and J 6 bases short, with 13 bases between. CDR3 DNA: TGTGCCAGCAGCGCGTACGGGACGGATGGCTACACCTTC. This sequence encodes CASSAYGTDGYTF. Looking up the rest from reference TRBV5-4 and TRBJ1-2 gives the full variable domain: ETGVTQSPTHLIKTRGQQVTLRCSSQSGHNTVSWYQQALGQGPQFIFQYYREEENGRGNFPPRFSGLQFPNYSSELNVNALELDDSALYLCASSAYGTDGYTFGSGTRLTVV.

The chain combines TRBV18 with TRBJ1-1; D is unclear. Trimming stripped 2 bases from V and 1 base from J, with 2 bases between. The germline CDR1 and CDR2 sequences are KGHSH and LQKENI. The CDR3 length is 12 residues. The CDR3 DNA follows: TGTGCCAGCTCACCAGCGAACACTGAAGCTTTCTTT. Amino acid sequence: CASSPANTEAFF. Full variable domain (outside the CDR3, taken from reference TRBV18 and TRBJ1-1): NAGVMQNPRHLVRRRGQEARLRCSPMKGHSHVYWYRQLPEEGLKFMVYLQKENIIDESGMPKERFSAEFPKEGPSILRIQQVVRGDSAAYFCASSPANTEAFFGQGTRLTVV.

The chain's CDR3 is CASSYSIPDNTDTQYF. CDR3 DNA sequence: TGTGCCAGCAGTTACTCGATCCCCGATAACACAGATACGCAGTATTTT. The J gene is TRBJ2-3, the V gene TRBV6-6; D ambiguous. Trimming took off 0 bases at V and 2 bases at J, with 12 bases between the two ends. The CDR3 extends over 16 amino acids. Germline values: CDR1 MNHNY, CDR2 SVGAGI (reference sequence).

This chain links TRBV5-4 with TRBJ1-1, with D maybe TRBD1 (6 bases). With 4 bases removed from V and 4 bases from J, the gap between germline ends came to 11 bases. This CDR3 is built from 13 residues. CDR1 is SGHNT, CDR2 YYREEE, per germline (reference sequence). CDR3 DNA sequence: TGTGCCAGCAGCCAGGGGCCGGGCACTGAAGCTTTCTTT. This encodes CASSQGPGTEAFF. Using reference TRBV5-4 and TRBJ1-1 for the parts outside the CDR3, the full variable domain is ETGVTQSPTHLIKTRGQQVTLRCSSQSGHNTVSWYQQALGQGPQFIFQYYREEENGRGNFPPRFSGLQFPNYSSELNVNALELDDSALYLCASSQGPGTEAFFGQGTRLTVV.

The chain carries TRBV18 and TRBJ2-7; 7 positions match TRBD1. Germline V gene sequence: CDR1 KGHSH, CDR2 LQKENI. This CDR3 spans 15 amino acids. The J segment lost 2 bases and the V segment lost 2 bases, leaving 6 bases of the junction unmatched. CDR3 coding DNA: TGTGCCAGCTCACCAAGGACAGGAACCCCCTACGAGCAGTACTTC. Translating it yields CASSPRTGTPYEQYF. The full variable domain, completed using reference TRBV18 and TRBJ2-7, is NAGVMQNPRHLVRRRGQEARLRCSPMKGHSHVYWYRQLPEEGLKFMVYLQKENIIDESGMPKERFSAEFPKEGPSILRIQQVVRGDSAAYFCASSPRTGTPYEQYFGPGTRLTVT.

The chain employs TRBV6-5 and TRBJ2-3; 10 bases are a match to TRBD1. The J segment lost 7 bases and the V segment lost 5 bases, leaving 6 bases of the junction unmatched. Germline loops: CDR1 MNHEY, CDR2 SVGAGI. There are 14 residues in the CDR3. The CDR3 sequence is CASSTRQGAHTQYF. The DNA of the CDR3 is TGTGCCAGCAGTACCCGACAGGGGGCCCATACGCAGTATTTT.

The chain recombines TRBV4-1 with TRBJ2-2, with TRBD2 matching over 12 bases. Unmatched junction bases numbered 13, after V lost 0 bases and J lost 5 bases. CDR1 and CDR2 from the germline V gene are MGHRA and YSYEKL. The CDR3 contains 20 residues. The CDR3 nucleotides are TGCGCCAGCAGCCAAGATCCCGGGGCTAGCGGGAGGGCCGAAACCGGGGAGCTGTTTTTT. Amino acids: CASSQDPGASGRAETGELFF.

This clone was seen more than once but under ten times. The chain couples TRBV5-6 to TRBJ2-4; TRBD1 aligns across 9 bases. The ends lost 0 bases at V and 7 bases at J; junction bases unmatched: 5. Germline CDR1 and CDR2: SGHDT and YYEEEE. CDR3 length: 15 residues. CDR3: CASSLDRGLGNIQYF. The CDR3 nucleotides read TGTGCCAGCAGCTTGGACAGGGGGCTGGGGAACATTCAGTACTTC.

The DNA for the CDR3 is TGTGCCAGCAGCTTAGTTCAGGGGAACACTGAAGCTTTCTTT. It codes for CASSLVQGNTEAFF. J is TRBJ1-1 and V is TRBV11-2, with a weak D call TRBD1 (5 bases). This CDR3 contains 14 residues. Between the trimmed V and J ends, which lost 1 base and 1 base, there was a span of 7 bases. Germline V gene data show CDR1 as SGHAT and CDR2 as FQNNGV.

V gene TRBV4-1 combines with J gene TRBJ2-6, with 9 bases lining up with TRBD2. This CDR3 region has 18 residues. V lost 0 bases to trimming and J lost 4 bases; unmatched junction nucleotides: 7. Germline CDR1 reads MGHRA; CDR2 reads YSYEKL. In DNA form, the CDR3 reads TGCGCCAGCAGCCAAGATAGGCTAGCGGGACCCGGGGCCAACGTCCTGACTTTC. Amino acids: CASSQDRLAGPGANVLTF.

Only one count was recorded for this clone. CDR3 sequence (DNA): TGTGCCAGCAGACTATACAGTGGCTACACCTTC. This codes for CASRLYSGYTF. This rearrangement joins TRBV28 to TRBJ1-2; D is unclear. Trimming shortened V by 6 bases and J by 7 bases, and 9 bases separated the two germline ends. Germline CDR1 and CDR2: MDHEN and SYDVKM. The CDR3 has 11 residues.

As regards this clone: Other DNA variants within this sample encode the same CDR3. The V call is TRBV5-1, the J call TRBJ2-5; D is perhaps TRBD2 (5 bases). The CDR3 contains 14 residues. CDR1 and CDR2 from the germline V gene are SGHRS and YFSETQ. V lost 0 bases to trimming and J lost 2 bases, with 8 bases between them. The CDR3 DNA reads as TGCGCCAGCAGCTTGGTAGGGAGTCAAGAGACCCAGTACTTC. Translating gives CASSLVGSQETQYF.

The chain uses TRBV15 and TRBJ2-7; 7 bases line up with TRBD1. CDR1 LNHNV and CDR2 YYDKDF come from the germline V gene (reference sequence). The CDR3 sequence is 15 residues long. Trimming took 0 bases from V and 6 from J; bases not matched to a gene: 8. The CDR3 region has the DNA TGTGCCACCAGCAGAGATAGAACAGGGGCGGGCGAGCAGTACTTC. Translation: CATSRDRTGAGEQYF.